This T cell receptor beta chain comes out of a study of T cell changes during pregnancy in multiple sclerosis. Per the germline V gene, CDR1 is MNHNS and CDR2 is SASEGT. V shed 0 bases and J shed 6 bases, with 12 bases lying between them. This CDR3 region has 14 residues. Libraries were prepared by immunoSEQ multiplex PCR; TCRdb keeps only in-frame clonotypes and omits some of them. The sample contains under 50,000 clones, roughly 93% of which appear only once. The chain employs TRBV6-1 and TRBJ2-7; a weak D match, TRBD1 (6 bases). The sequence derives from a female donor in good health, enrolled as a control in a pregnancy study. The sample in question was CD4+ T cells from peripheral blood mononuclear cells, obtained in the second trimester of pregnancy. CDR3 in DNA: TGTGCCAGCAGTGAAGCGTGGTCCAGGGGCGAGCAGTACTTC. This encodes CASSEAWSRGEQYF.